Included here is one TCR beta chain sequence, with context. The data belong to a study of blood T cell repertoires in COVID-19. Background on the study: The United States, Italy and Spain were the sources of the acute and convalescent COVID-19 samples.

Germline CDR1 reads SGHAT; CDR2 reads FQNNGV. The CDR3 sequence is 16 residues long. V lost 7 bases and J lost 1, with 17 bases in between. As handled by the study authors: Quantification of nucleated cells was approximated via reference gene primer amplification. Produced via immunoSEQ multiplex PCR; TCRdb's table is partial and in-frame only. The DNA was the basis for D and trimming; V, J and clone size are from that table. The table records more than 150,000 clones, about nine tenths of them present only once. Self-reported history from a screening survey and questionnaire set each donor's cohort. For recovered donors of Cohort 3, there were two negative PCRs, clearance, or symptom resolution.

This chain links TRBV11-2 with TRBJ2-1; tentatively, D is TRBD2 (6 bases). This clonotype was sampled from a woman aged 25 to 39 who had recovered from COVID-19. Sequencing was done on a sample of PBMCs or T cells enriched from blood (not recorded which). The CDR3 DNA reads as TGTGCCAGCAAAAATAGGCGGGATGGGTCCTACAATGAGCAGTTCTTC. Its translation is CASKNRRDGSYNEQFF. The full variable domain, in which reference TRBV11-2 and TRBJ2-1 provide the parts outside the CDR3, is EAGVAQSPRYKIIEKRQSVAFWCNPISGHATLYWYQQILGQGPKLLIQFQNNGVVDDSQLPKDRFSAERLKGVDSTLKIQPAKLEDSAVYLCASKNRRDGSYNEQFFGPGTRLTVL.